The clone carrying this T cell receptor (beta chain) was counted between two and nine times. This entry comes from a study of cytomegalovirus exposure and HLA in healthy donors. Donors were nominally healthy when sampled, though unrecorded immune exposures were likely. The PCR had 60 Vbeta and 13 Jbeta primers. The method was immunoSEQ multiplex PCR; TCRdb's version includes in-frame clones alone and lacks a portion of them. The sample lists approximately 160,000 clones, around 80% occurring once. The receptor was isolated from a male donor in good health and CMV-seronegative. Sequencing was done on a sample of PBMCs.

Here the CDR3 DNA reads TGTGCCAGCAGCTTGGGGGGGCTAGATACGCAGTATTTT. Residues: CASSLGGLDTQYF. The gene calls are TRBV5-6 and TRBJ2-3; possibly TRBD1 for D (6 bases). Trimming removed 0 bases at V and 5 bases at J, with 7 bases between. Germline values: CDR1 SGHDT, CDR2 YYEEEE. The CDR3 spans 13 residues.